This T cell receptor (beta chain) was observed in a study of cytomegalovirus exposure and HLA in healthy donors. Study-wide context: Among roughly 190 million T cells, an earlier analysis found roughly 100 million unique TCR beta sequences. Findings and caveats of the study: In vitro, a few CMV-associated chains proved specific for CMV antigens. Later findings reportedly placed an Asian-associated ancestry cluster below the roughly 700-donor mean for N-insertions.

Donors in the study were healthy people who gave bone marrow. This clone was counted only a few times. Its antigen is not identified. This CDR3 contains 15 residues. V was pared by 2 bases and J by 1 base, with 11 bases between. Germline V gives CDR1 SGHDN, CDR2 FVKESK. It was with 60 Vbeta and 13 Jbeta primers that the PCR ran. The data were produced by immunoSEQ multiplex PCR, yet TCRdb's version contains in-frame clones alone and is incomplete. The sample holds about 140,000 clones, 80% seen once. Sequences were obtained from PBMCs. The clonotype originates from a man in his forties in good health and CMV-seropositive. V usage is TRBV14 and J usage is TRBJ2-5, with D possibly matching TRBD1 (5 bases). The CDR3 loop is CASSQLAQGQETQYF. The CDR3 DNA sequence: TGTGCCAGCAGCCAATTGGCGCAGGGCCAAGAGACCCAGTACTTC. The variable domain in full, with the rest retrieved from reference TRBV14 and TRBJ2-5, is EAGVTQFPSHSVIEKGQTVTLRCDPISGHDNLYWYRRVMGKEIKFLLHFVKESKQDESGMPNNRFLAERTGGTYSTLKVQPAELEDSGVYFCASSQLAQGQETQYFGPGTRLLVL.